The 3 T cell receptor beta chains below all came from one sample that was sequenced in a study of blood T cells in healthy people across ages. A sample-barcoded 5' primer and a J-beta primer mix were used in a second PCR of roughly 7 to 11 cycles. Via MiXCR, TCRdb re-called the 5' RACE reads, giving one row per CDR3 protein. The sample lists roughly 1 million distinct CDR3 sequences; 20% to 25% were seen once. These same records also appear under a second study, on T cells of mothers and their children.

Material: blood. These receptor sequences come from a girl aged 2 to 9 in good health.

J is TRBJ2-7 and V is TRBV29-1; D may correspond to TRBD1 or TRBD2 (6 bases each). The CDR3 is 14 residues long. Trimming shortened V by 3 bases and J by 3 bases, and 15 bases separated the two germline ends. Per germline, CDR1 SQVTM and CDR2 ANQGSEA. CDR3 protein: CSVDQGGGGYEQYF. DNA for the CDR3: TGCAGCGTTGATCAAGGTGGAGGGGGCTACGAGCAGTACTTC.

The chain uses TRBV20-1 and TRBJ2-1; 7 nucleotides line up with TRBD2. CDR1 and CDR2 (germline): DFQATT, SNEGSKA (reference sequence). Losses at the gene ends were 6 bases for V and 4 bases for J; bases not matched to a gene: 6. The CDR3 spans 13 residues. The CDR3: CSAHSGPYNEQFF. In DNA form, the CDR3 reads TGCAGTGCCCATAGCGGGCCATACAATGAGCAGTTCTTC.

The CDR3, as DNA: TGTGCCAGCAGAAGTCCTGTTTACTACACAGATACGCAGTATTTT. Its translation: CASRSPVYYTDTQYF. The chain uses TRBV27 and TRBJ2-3; D remains unclear. This CDR3 has 15 residues. Germline loops: CDR1 MNHEY, CDR2 SMNVEV (reference sequence). Trimming stripped 6 bases from V and 2 bases from J, with 15 bases between.